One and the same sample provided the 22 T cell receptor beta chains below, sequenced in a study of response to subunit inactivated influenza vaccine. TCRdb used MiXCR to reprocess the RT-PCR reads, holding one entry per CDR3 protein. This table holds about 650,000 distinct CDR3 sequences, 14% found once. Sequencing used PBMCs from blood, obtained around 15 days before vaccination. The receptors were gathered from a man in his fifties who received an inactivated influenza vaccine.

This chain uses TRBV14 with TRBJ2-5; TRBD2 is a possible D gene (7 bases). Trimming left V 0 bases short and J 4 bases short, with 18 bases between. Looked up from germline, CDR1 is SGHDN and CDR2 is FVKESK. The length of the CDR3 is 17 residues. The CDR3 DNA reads TGTGCCAGCAGCCAAGATCCGTACAGGGAGGGTTCAGAGACCCAGTACTTC. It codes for CASSQDPYREGSETQYF.

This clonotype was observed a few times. CDR3 in DNA: TGCAGCGTTGAGAGGAACAGGGCGGTAAATGAGCAGTTCTTC. Translating it yields CSVERNRAVNEQFF. This sequence joins TRBV29-1 and TRBJ2-1; TRBD1 might be the D (6 bases). From germline, CDR1 is SQVTM and CDR2 ANQGSEA. V was trimmed by 3 bases and J by 7 bases, leaving 16 bases between them. This CDR3 is built from 14 residues.

This CDR3 is CASSQEVGASEKLFF. The CDR3 nucleotides are TGTGCCAGCAGCCAAGAAGTGGGGGCCTCTGAAAAACTGTTTTTT. The rearrangement joins TRBV3-1 to TRBJ1-4, with TRBD1 as a possible D gene (6 bases). This CDR3 is 15 amino acids long. Germline CDR1 and CDR2: LGHDT and YNNKEL (reference sequence). The V end lost 0 bases, the J end lost 7 bases, and 12 bases lay between the germline ends.

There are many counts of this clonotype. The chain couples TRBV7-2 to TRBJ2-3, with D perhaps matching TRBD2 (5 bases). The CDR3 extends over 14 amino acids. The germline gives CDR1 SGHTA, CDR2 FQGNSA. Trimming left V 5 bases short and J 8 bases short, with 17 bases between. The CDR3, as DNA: TGTGCCAGCAGCCCCGGCGAGGGAATGGGTACGCAGTATTTT. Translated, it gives CASSPGEGMGTQYF.

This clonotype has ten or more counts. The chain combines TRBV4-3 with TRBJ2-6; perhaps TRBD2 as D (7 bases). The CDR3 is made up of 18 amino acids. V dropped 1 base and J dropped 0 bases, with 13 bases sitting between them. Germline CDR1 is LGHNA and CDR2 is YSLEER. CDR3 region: CASSQGIRGGSGANVLTF. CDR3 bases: TGCGCCAGCAGCCAAGGTATTAGGGGGGGCTCTGGGGCCAACGTCCTGACTTTC.

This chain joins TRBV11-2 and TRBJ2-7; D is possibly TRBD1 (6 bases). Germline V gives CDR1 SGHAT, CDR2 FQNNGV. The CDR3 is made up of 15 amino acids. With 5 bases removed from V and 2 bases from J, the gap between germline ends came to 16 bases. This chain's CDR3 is CASSRDRTAAYEQYF. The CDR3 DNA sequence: TGTGCCAGCAGCCGCGATCGGACAGCCGCCTACGAGCAGTACTTC. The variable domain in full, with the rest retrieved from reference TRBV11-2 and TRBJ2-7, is EAGVAQSPRYKIIEKRQSVAFWCNPISGHATLYWYQQILGQGPKLLIQFQNNGVVDDSQLPKDRFSAERLKGVDSTLKIQPAKLEDSAVYLCASSRDRTAAYEQYFGPGTRLTVT.

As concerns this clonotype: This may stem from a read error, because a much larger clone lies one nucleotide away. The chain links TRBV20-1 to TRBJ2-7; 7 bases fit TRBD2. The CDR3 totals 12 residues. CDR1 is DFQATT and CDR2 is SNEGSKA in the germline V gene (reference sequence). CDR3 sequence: CSASGGSYEQSF. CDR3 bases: TGCAGTGCTAGCGGGGGGTCCTACGAGCAGTCCTTC.

The CDR3 loop is CSGERGNTGELFF. In nucleotides, the CDR3 is TGCAGCGGGGAGCGGGGGAACACCGGGGAGCTGTTTTTT. V is TRBV20-1 and J is TRBJ2-2; 7 nucleotides align to TRBD2. This CDR3 is built from 13 residues. Germline CDR1 DFQATT, CDR2 SNEGSKA (reference sequence).

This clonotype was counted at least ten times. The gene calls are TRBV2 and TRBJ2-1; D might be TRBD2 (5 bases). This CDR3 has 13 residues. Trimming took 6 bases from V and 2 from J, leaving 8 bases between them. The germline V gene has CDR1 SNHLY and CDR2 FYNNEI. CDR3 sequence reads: CASRSGAYNEQFF. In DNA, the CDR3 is TGTGCCAGCAGGAGCGGAGCCTACAATGAGCAGTTCTTC.

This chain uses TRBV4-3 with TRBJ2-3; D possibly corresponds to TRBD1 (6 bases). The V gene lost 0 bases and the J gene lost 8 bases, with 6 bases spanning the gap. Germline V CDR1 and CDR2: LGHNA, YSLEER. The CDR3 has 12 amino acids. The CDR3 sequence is CASSQEGGTQYF. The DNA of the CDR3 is TGCGCCAGCAGCCAAGAAGGGGGTACGCAGTATTTT.

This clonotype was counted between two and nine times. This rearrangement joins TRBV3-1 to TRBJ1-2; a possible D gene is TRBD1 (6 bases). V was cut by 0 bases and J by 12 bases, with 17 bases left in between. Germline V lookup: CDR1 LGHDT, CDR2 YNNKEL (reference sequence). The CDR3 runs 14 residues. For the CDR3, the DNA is TGTGCCAGCAGCCAAGATCCGGGGGGCAGGGGCGACACCTTC. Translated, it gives CASSQDPGGRGDTF.

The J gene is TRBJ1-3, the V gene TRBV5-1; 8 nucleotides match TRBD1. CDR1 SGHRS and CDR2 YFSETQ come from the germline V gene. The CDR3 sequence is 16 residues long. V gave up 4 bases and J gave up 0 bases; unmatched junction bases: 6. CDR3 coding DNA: TGCGCCAGCAGCGACGCGGGACAGGCCTCTGGAAACACCATATATTTT. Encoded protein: CASSDAGQASGNTIYF.

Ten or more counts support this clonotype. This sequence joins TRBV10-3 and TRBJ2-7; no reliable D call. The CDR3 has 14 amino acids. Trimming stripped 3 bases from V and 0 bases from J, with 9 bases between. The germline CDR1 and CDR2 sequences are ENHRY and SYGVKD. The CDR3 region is CAISDGRSSYEQYF. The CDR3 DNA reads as TGTGCCATCAGTGATGGCAGGAGCTCCTACGAGCAGTACTTC.

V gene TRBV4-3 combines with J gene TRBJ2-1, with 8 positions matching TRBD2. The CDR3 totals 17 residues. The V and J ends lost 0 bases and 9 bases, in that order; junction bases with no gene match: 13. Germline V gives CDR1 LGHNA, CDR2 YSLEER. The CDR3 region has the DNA TGCGCCAGCAGCCAAGAGGTCGGGAGGGCCGGTTTTGCTGAGCAGTTCTTC. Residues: CASSQEVGRAGFAEQFF.

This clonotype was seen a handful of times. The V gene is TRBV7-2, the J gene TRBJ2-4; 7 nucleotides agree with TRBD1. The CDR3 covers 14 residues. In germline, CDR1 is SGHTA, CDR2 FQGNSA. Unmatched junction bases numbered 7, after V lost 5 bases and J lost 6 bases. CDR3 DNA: TGTGCCAGCAGCCCGGGACAGACCTTAAACATTCAGTACTTC. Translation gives CASSPGQTLNIQYF.

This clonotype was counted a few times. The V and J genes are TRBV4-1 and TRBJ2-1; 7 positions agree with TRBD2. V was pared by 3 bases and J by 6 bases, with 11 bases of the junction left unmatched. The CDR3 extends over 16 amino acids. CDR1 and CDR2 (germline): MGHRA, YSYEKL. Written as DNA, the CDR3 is TGCGCCAGCAGCCATTCGGCTAGCGGACGGGTCAATGAGCAGTTCTTC. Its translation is CASSHSASGRVNEQFF.

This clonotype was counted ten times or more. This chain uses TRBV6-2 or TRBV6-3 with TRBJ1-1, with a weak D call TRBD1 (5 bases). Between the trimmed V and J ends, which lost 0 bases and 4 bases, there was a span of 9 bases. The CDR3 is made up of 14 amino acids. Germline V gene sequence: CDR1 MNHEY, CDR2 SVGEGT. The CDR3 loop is CASSYSRGFTEAFF. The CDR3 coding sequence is TGTGCCAGCAGTTACTCAAGGGGTTTCACTGAAGCTTTCTTT.

In DNA form, the CDR3 reads TGCGCCAGCAGCCTTGGAGCTAGCGGGAGTAATTCTGAGCAGTTCTTC. As protein: CASSLGASGSNSEQFF. The V and J genes are TRBV5-1 and TRBJ2-1; 10 bases are shared with TRBD2. Germline loops: CDR1 SGHRS, CDR2 YFSETQ. Trimming at V came to 4 bases and at J to 9 bases, leaving 13 bases not matched to a gene. The CDR3 is 16 residues long.

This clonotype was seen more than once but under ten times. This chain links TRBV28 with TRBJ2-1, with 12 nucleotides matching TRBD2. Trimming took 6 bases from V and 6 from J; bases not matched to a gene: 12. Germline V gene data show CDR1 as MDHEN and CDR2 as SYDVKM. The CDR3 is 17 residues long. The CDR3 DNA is TGTGCCAGCAGCCCTCTCACTTCTAGCGGGAGGGCCAATGAGCAGTTCTTC. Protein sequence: CASSPLTSSGRANEQFF.

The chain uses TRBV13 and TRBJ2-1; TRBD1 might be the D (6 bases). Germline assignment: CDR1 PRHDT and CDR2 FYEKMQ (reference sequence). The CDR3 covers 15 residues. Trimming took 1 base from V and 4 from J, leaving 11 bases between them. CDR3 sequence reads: CASSLEDRPYNEQFF. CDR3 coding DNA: TGTGCCAGCAGCTTAGAGGACAGACCATACAATGAGCAGTTCTTC. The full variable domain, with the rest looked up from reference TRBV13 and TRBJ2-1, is AAGVIQSPRHLIKEKRETATLKCYPIPRHDTVYWYQQGPGQDPQFLISFYEKMQSDKGSIPDRFSAQQFSDYHSELNMSSLELGDSALYFCASSLEDRPYNEQFFGPGTRLTVL.

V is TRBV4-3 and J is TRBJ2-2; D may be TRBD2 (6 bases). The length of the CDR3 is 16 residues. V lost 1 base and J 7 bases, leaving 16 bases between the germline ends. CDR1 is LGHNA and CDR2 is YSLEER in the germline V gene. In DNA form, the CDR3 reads TGCGCCAGCAGCCAAGGAGGAGGGAGTCGGGGCGGGGAGCTGTTTTTT. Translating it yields CASSQGGGSRGGELFF.

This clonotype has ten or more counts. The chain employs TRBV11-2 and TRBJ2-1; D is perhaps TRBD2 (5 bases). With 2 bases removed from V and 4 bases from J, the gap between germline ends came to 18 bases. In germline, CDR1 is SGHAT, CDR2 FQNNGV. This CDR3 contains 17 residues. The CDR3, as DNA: TGTGCCAGCAGCTTAACTCAAACTAGTCCTGGATACAATGAGCAGTTCTTC. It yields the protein CASSLTQTSPGYNEQFF.